The 22 T cell receptor beta chains reported below all come from one sample, sequenced in a study of cytomegalovirus exposure and HLA in healthy donors. This PCR relied on a set of 60 Vbeta primers and 13 Jbeta primers. The protocol was immunoSEQ multiplex PCR, while the TCRdb copy is restricted to in-frame clones and leaves out a portion. Here the sample spans around 110,000 clones, 50% to 70% being singletons. Material: PBMCs. The receptors here all came from a woman in her 40s in good health and CMV-seropositive.

The chain recombines TRBV28 with TRBJ2-3; tentative D call: TRBD2 (5 bases). This CDR3 is built from 14 residues. V gave up 2 bases and J gave up 2 bases, with 8 bases separating them. Germline lookup yields CDR1 MDHEN and CDR2 SYDVKM. CDR3 loop: CASSLRGDTDTQYF. The CDR3 DNA reads as TGTGCCAGCAGTTTACGGGGAGACACAGATACGCAGTATTTT. The full variable domain, its missing parts supplied by reference TRBV28 and TRBJ2-3, is DVKVTQSSRYLVKRTGEKVFLECVQDMDHENMFWYRQDPGLGLRLIYFSYDVKMKEKGDIPEGYSVSREKKERFSLILESASTNQTSMYLCASSLRGDTDTQYFGPGTRLTVL.

This sequence joins TRBV5-1 and TRBJ2-7; D perhaps matches TRBD1 (5 bases). This CDR3 contains 14 residues. V was cut by 7 bases and J by 0 bases, with 14 bases left in between. Germline V CDR1 and CDR2: SGHRS, YFSETQ. The CDR3 DNA sequence: TGCGCCAGCGGCGACAGTGCGTTCTCCTACGAGCAGTACTTC. It translates to CASGDSAFSYEQYF.

This clone was detected once. This chain connects TRBV6-6 to TRBJ2-5; unclear D gene. TRBJ2-7 matches the DNA end more closely, so the J call is doubtful. There are 14 residues in the CDR3. Germline lookup yields CDR1 MNHNY and CDR2 SVGAGI (reference sequence). CDR3 DNA: TGTGCCAGCAGTTACCTATTCCCTACCTACGAGCAGTACTTC. This translates into CASSYLFPTYEQYF.

The DNA for the CDR3 is TGTGCCAGCAGTATCCCGGCGGGAGCGGACTACAATGAGCAGTTCTTC. This codes for CASSIPAGADYNEQFF. The V call is TRBV5-6, the J call TRBJ2-1; 7 bases align to TRBD2. The CDR3 has 16 amino acids. From germline, CDR1 is SGHDT and CDR2 YYEEEE. The trim removed 5 bases at V and 3 bases at J, leaving 11 bases unmatched.

In this sample, this clone turned up a few times. The rearrangement links TRBV6-8 to TRBJ2-7, with D uncertain. This CDR3 has 12 amino acids. Trimming pared 6 bases from V and 2 bases from J, leaving 8 bases between. CDR1 and CDR2 from the germline V gene are MNHGY and SAAAGT. The CDR3 coding sequence is TGTGCCAGCAGCGACTTGGCCTACGAGCAGTACTTC. Amino acid sequence: CASSDLAYEQYF.

The genes are TRBV6-6 and TRBJ1-4, with D unclear. Trimming took 3 bases from V and 7 from J, leaving 12 bases between them. The CDR3 has 14 residues. Germline-derived CDR1 and CDR2 are MNHNY and SVGAGI (reference sequence). In DNA form, the CDR3 reads TGTGCCAGCAGTTATAGGGAGGTAACTGAAAAACTGTTTTTT. It is translated as CASSYREVTEKLFF.

The chain links TRBV2 to TRBJ2-7, with TRBD1 identical over 9 bases. V shed 6 bases and J 4 bases; nucleotides not matched to a gene: 10. Germline CDR1 and CDR2: SNHLY and FYNNEI. This CDR3 comprises 15 residues. CDR3 sequence: CASRLGQGASYEQYF. Written as DNA, the CDR3 is TGTGCCAGCAGGCTGGGACAGGGTGCTTCTTACGAGCAGTACTTC.

J is TRBJ1-2 and V is TRBV19, with 7 nucleotides matching TRBD1. Per the germline V gene, CDR1 is LNHDA and CDR2 is SQIVND (reference sequence). CDR3 length equals 17 residues. Losses at the gene ends were 3 bases for V and 6 bases for J; bases not matched to a gene: 16. CDR3 in amino acids: CASSIKGGLRVLDGYTF. Written as DNA, the CDR3 is TGTGCCAGTAGTATTAAAGGGGGCCTCAGGGTCTTGGATGGCTACACCTTC.

The CDR3 reads CASSLTGKVDQPQHF. The CDR3 DNA reads TGTGCCAGCAGCTTGACAGGGAAAGTGGATCAGCCCCAGCATTTT. The V gene is TRBV5-5, the J gene TRBJ1-5; possible D gene TRBD1, 6 bases. CDR1 is SGHKS, CDR2 YYEKEE, per germline (reference sequence). The CDR3 runs 15 residues. The V gene lost 1 base and the J gene lost 5 bases, with 13 bases spanning the gap.

The V and J genes are TRBV21-1 and TRBJ1-2; the table's D call, TRBD1, has no DNA check behind it. TRBV21-1 is termed a pseudogene. The CDR3 sequence is 16 residues long. As DNA, the CDR3 is TGTGCCAGCAGCAATATTCGACAGGGAGCTAACTATGGCTACACCTTC. Amino acid sequence: CASSNIRQGANYGYTF.

The chain uses TRBV5-3 and TRBJ2-7; D is ambiguous. TRBV5-3 is treated as an ORF (open reading frame) with a function not yet certain. Between the trimmed V and J ends, which lost 3 bases and 4 bases, there was a span of 5 bases. The CDR3 spans 11 residues. This chain's CDR3 is CARSSGYEQYF. The CDR3 nucleotides read TGTGCCAGAAGCTCCGGGTACGAGCAGTACTTC.

This clone came up a few times. This chain joins TRBV7-2 and TRBJ2-6; the D gene is possibly TRBD2 (5 bases). V lost 2 bases and J 1 base, leaving 9 bases between the germline ends. This CDR3 is 16 amino acids long. Germline V gene data show CDR1 as SGHTA and CDR2 as FQGNSA. CDR3 region: CASSLNPGSGANVLTF. CDR3 DNA sequence: TGTGCCAGCAGCTTAAACCCGGGATCTGGGGCCAACGTCCTGACTTTC.

Written as DNA, the CDR3 is TGCGCCAGCAGCCAAGATTCCCCCGCGGGCAAAAACTACGAGCAGTACTTC. Its protein is CASSQDSPAGKNYEQYF. The rearrangement joins TRBV4-3 to TRBJ2-5; TRBD2 might be the D (5 bases). The DNA end is a closer match to TRBJ2-7, so the J assignment may be wrong. CDR1 is LGHNA, CDR2 YSLEER, per germline. This CDR3 is 17 amino acids long.

The J gene is TRBJ2-1, the V gene TRBV7-9, with 13 bases lining up with TRBD2. The CDR3 sequence is 16 residues long. V dropped 5 bases and J dropped 7; count of bases not matched to a gene: 8. CDR1 SEHNR and CDR2 FQNEAQ come from the germline V gene (reference sequence). The CDR3 nucleotides read TGTGCCAGCAGCCTGGAACTAGCGGGAGGGAGAAATGAGCAGTTCTTC. This codes for CASSLELAGGRNEQFF.

The rearrangement joins TRBV27 to TRBJ2-2; TRBD2 agrees at 10 bases. The J segment lost 1 base and the V segment lost 7 bases, leaving 6 bases of the junction unmatched. CDR1 is MNHEY, CDR2 SMNVEV, per germline (reference sequence). The CDR3 length is 16 residues. CDR3 loop: CASTPLAGENTGELFF. The CDR3 region has the DNA TGTGCCAGCACCCCTCTAGCGGGAGAGAACACCGGGGAGCTGTTTTTT.

The gene calls are TRBV7-2 and TRBJ2-5; D gene uncertain. Trimming shortened V by 3 bases and J by 5 bases, and 10 bases separated the two germline ends. This CDR3 is built from 13 residues. Germline CDR1 is SGHTA and CDR2 is FQGNSA. The CDR3 bases are TGTGCCAGCAGCTTTGGTAGTGCGGAGACCCAGTACTTC. This sequence encodes CASSFGSAETQYF.

The rearrangement uses TRBV13 and TRBJ1-3; D is uncertain. CDR3 length: 19 amino acids. V dropped 10 bases and J dropped 0 bases, with 28 bases sitting between them. Germline CDR1 and CDR2: PRHDT and FYEKMQ (reference sequence). DNA for the CDR3: TGTGCCACCATGGGAGCGACCTGCTTCTGCTTTTACTCTGGAAACACCATATATTTT. It codes for CATMGATCFCFYSGNTIYF.

This clone occurred a few times. This chain connects TRBV19 to TRBJ2-7; 7 nucleotides align to TRBD2. CDR3 length: 14 amino acids. Germline V lookup: CDR1 LNHDA, CDR2 SQIVND (reference sequence). Germline trimming cut 7 bases from V and 5 bases from J; bases unmatched to any gene: 11. This chain's CDR3 is CASTVSGGSNEQYF. The CDR3 DNA follows: TGTGCCAGTACCGTCTCCGGGGGGAGTAACGAGCAGTACTTC.

The chain uses TRBV28 and TRBJ1-5; no clear D gene. The germline CDR1 and CDR2 sequences are MDHEN and SYDVKM. Trimming removed 5 bases from V and 3 bases from J, with 17 bases in between. This CDR3 is 16 amino acids long. The CDR3 DNA reads as TGTGCCAGCAGTCCTCGGAGGCAGAGGTACAATCAGCCCCAGCATTTT. This gives the protein CASSPRRQRYNQPQHF.

This chain connects TRBV4-2 to TRBJ2-5, with D maybe TRBD2 (6 bases). Judging by the DNA end, TRBJ2-7 fits better; the J call may be wrong. Looked up from germline, CDR1 is LGHNA and CDR2 is YNFKEQ. There are 16 residues in the CDR3. Here the CDR3 reads CASSQGLLASSYEQYF. CDR3 nucleotide sequence: TGTGCCAGCAGCCAAGGGCTCCTAGCGAGCTCCTACGAGCAGTACTTC.

The CDR3 DNA is TGTGCCTGGAGTGTATCGCGGGAGAATTTGTTAGAGACCCAGTACTTC. It yields the protein CAWSVSRENLLETQYF. The V call is TRBV30, the J call TRBJ2-5; the match to TRBD2 covers 7 bases. The CDR3 is 16 residues long. Germline-derived CDR1 and CDR2 are GTSNPN and SVGIG (reference sequence). J lost 4 bases, V lost 0 bases, and 11 bases had no gene match. Complete variable domain (other parts from reference TRBV30 and TRBJ2-5): SQTIHQWPATLVQPVGSPLSLECTVEGTSNPNLYWYRQAAGRGLQLLFYSVGIGQISSEVPQNLSASRPQDRQFILSSKKLLLSDSGFYLCAWSVSRENLLETQYFGPGTRLLVL.

This chain connects TRBV4-1 to TRBJ2-1, with 11 bases identical to TRBD1. This CDR3 has 16 residues. Germline V gene lookup returns CDR1 MGHRA and CDR2 YSYEKL. V trimming: 5 bases; J trimming: 8 bases; junction bases outside the gene matches: 11. CDR3 nucleotide sequence: TGCGCCAGCAGCTTTAACTCCGGGACAGGGGGTGATGAGCAGTTCTTC. This codes for CASSFNSGTGGDEQFF.